This entry concerns a single T cell receptor beta chain. Its cognate antigen is unknown. The junction differs from germline at one of its ends, possibly a read error. Prior to thyroid surgery, none of the patients had received any treatment. These data belong to a study of metastatic and nonmetastatic thyroid tumors. Study information: Where malignant and benign thyroid patients were concerned, repertoires were compared across blood and tumor or nodule tissue. Broader study findings: Reported TCR beta diversity, measured in blood and tumor, was significantly higher for malignant thyroid tumors than for benign nodules.

The CDR3 is 15 residues long. The germline gives CDR1 LGHDT, CDR2 YNNKEL (reference sequence). Authors' processing steps: A classifier of distant metastasis in papillary thyroid cancer was built from CDR3 differences (across clinicopathological groups). Using MiXCR, TCRdb reanalyzed the PCR reads. The authors' filters were not applied to this entry. The table shows roughly 23,000 clones, with under 25% occurring only once. Sequenced sample: blood. The chain joins TRBV3-1 to TRBJ2-3; the match to TRBD2 covers 9 bases. This receptor was obtained from a male donor with papillary thyroid cancer or a benign thyroid nodule (not recorded which). Some clones in this sample may be carry-over from other donors' samples. The CDR3 here is CAISSSGSNTDTQYF. DNA of the CDR3: TGTGCCATCAGCAGTAGCGGGAGTAACACAGATACGCAGTATTTT.